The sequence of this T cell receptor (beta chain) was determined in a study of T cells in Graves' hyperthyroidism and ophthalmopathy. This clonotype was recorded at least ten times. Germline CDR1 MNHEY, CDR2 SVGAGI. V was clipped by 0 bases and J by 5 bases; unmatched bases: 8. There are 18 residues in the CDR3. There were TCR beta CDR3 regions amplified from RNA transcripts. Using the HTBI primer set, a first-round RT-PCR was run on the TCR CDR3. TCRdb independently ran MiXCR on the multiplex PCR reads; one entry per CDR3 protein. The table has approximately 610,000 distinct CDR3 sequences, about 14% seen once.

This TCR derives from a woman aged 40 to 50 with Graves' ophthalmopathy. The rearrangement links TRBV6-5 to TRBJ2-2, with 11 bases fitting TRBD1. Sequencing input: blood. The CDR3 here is CASSYSGTGGPTTGELFF. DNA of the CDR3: TGTGCCAGCAGTTACTCAGGGACAGGGGGTCCTACTACCGGGGAGCTGTTTTTT.